The next 21 T cell receptor beta chains were all read from a single sample in a study of T cells in Graves' hyperthyroidism and ophthalmopathy. The CDR3 regions of TCR beta were amplified from RNA transcripts. When the TCR CDR3 underwent first-round RT-PCR, the HTBI primer set was used. Via MiXCR, TCRdb re-called the multiplex PCR reads, giving one row per CDR3 protein. The sample records 500,000 to 650,000 distinct CDR3 sequences, 35% to 50% being singletons. The specimen was peripheral blood or thyroid tissue (not recorded which). Source of these receptors: an adult woman with Graves' disease, either hyperthyroidism or ophthalmopathy (not recorded which).

The chain uses TRBV15 and TRBJ2-5; D unclear. Germline V CDR1 and CDR2: LNHNV, YYDKDF (reference sequence). V shed 2 bases and J shed 2 bases, with 12 bases lying between them. This CDR3 contains 15 residues. The CDR3 region has the DNA TGTGCCACCAGCAGATTGGACGGTTTTCAAGAGACCCAGTACTTC. Translating gives CATSRLDGFQETQYF.

This clonotype has at least ten counts. The chain recombines TRBV6-6 with TRBJ1-2, with TRBD1 as a possible D gene (6 bases). The CDR3 extends over 13 amino acids. Germline loops: CDR1 MNHNY, CDR2 SVGAGI (reference sequence). V lost 6 bases and J lost 4, with 12 bases in between. DNA for the CDR3: TGTGCCAGCAGCTCAGGGGTGATCTATGGCTACACCTTC. As protein: CASSSGVIYGYTF.

This clonotype was picked up many times. The chain employs TRBV12-3 or TRBV12-4 and TRBJ1-5; D gene unclear. The CDR3 runs 15 residues. V was trimmed by 3 bases and J by 4 bases, leaving 13 bases between them. In DNA, the CDR3 is TGTGCCAGCAGTTTCACGGGCCTTCGGAATCAGCCCCAGCATTTT. This codes for CASSFTGLRNQPQHF.

The chain combines TRBV11-2 with TRBJ1-2, with D possibly being TRBD1 (5 bases). Per germline, CDR1 SGHAT and CDR2 FQNNGV. The CDR3 contains 15 residues. V was clipped by 1 base and J by 4 bases, with 13 bases between them. CDR3 DNA: TGTGCCAGCAGCTTAGGGAGGCAGGGTACCTATGGCTACACCTTC. The encoded protein is CASSLGRQGTYGYTF.

The sample holds many counts of this clonotype. The chain combines TRBV5-5 with TRBJ1-2; D is undetermined. CDR3 size: 14 residues. Germline-derived CDR1 and CDR2 are SGHKS and YYEKEE (reference sequence). V was clipped by 0 bases and J by 4 bases, with 10 bases between them. The CDR3 loop is CASSLEEEIYGYTF. In nucleotides, the CDR3 is TGTGCCAGCAGCTTGGAGGAGGAGATCTATGGCTACACCTTC.

J is TRBJ1-5 and V is TRBV6-1, with TRBD1 matching 8 bases. CDR3 length: 13 residues. Germline CDR1 MNHNS, CDR2 SASEGT. V gave up 10 bases and J gave up 3 bases; unmatched junction bases: 5. For the CDR3, the DNA is TGTGCCATCGCAGGGGGCATCAATCAGCCCCAGCATTTT. Translation gives CAIAGGINQPQHF.

Ten or more counts support this clonotype. The chain uses TRBV20-1 and TRBJ1-4; D unclear. Germline CDR1 DFQATT, CDR2 SNEGSKA (reference sequence). The CDR3 extends over 14 amino acids. Trimming shortened V by 4 bases and J by 7 bases, and 16 bases separated the two germline ends. The CDR3 region has the DNA TGCAGTGCTATTCGGGCCGCGTTCGGTGAAAAACTGTTTTTT. This gives the protein CSAIRAAFGEKLFF.

J is TRBJ2-5 and V is TRBV6-1; maybe TRBD2 (5 bases). The CDR3 runs to 14 residues. Between the trimmed V and J ends, which lost 3 bases and 4 bases, there was a span of 12 bases. Germline V gene lookup returns CDR1 MNHNS and CDR2 SASEGT. The CDR3 region is CASSEAVAGETQYF. Written as DNA, the CDR3 is TGTGCCAGCAGTGAGGCGGTGGCGGGAGAGACCCAGTACTTC.

This clonotype was seen at least ten times. The chain combines TRBV20-1 with TRBJ2-7, with TRBD2 identical over 9 bases. This CDR3 spans 12 amino acids. J lost 4 bases, V lost 4 bases, and 2 bases had no gene match. Per germline, CDR1 DFQATT and CDR2 SNEGSKA (reference sequence). This CDR3 is CSANSGSYEQYF. Written as DNA, the CDR3 is TGCAGTGCTAATAGCGGGAGTTACGAGCAGTACTTC.

Many counts were recorded for this clonotype. The genes are TRBV5-1 and TRBJ1-6; D perhaps matches TRBD1 (5 bases). The germline V gene encodes CDR1 SGHRS and CDR2 YFSETQ. The CDR3 sequence is 14 residues long. Trimming removed 6 bases at V and 6 bases at J, with 13 bases between. CDR3 loop: CASTEGQGNSPLHF. The CDR3 DNA is TGCGCCAGCACCGAGGGGCAGGGTAATTCACCCCTCCACTTT. The full variable domain, with the rest looked up from reference TRBV5-1 and TRBJ1-6, is KAGVTQTPRYLIKTRGQQVTLSCSPISGHRSVSWYQQTPGQGLQFLFEYFSETQRNKGNFPGRFSGRQFSNSRSEMNVSTLELGDSALYLCASTEGQGNSPLHFGNGTRLTVT.

Comments on this clonotype: Germline is not matched at one junction end, which may reflect a read error. The chain combines TRBV10-2 with TRBJ1-5, with D possibly being TRBD1 (5 bases). Germline CDR1 WSHSY, CDR2 SAAADI. The CDR3 is 12 residues long. The CDR3 protein is CASSYQGQPQHF. The CDR3 nucleotides read TGTGCCAGCAGTTATCAGGGTCAGCCCCAGCATTTT.

The chain links TRBV7-2 to TRBJ2-2, with TRBD1 identical over 8 bases. Germline CDR1 is SGHTA and CDR2 is FQGNSA. Unmatched junction bases numbered 12, after V lost 8 bases and J lost 16 bases. The CDR3 covers 12 residues. DNA for the CDR3: TGTGCCAGCGGAAAGGGTCCAGGGGGCGCGTTTTTT. The encoded protein is CASGKGPGGAFF.

This clonotype has ten or more counts. The V and J genes are TRBV29-1 and TRBJ2-7; tentatively, D is TRBD1 (5 bases). CDR1 and CDR2 from the germline V gene are SQVTM and ANQGSEA. With 0 bases removed from V and 2 bases from J, the gap between germline ends came to 14 bases. The CDR3 has 15 amino acids. DNA for the CDR3: TGCAGCGTTGAAGATCGTACGGTCAGGGCCTACGAGCAGTACTTC. This sequence encodes CSVEDRTVRAYEQYF.

CDR3 bases: TGTGCCAGCAGCTCTGGACAGCAAACTAACTATGGCTACACCTTC. This sequence encodes CASSSGQQTNYGYTF. The chain couples TRBV7-9 to TRBJ1-2; maybe TRBD1 (6 bases). Germline lookup yields CDR1 SEHNR and CDR2 FQNEAQ (reference sequence). The CDR3 runs to 15 residues. The V end was cut by 4 bases, the J end by 0 bases, with 12 bases between. Variable domain in full (rest from reference TRBV7-9 and TRBJ1-2): DTGVSQNPRHKITKRGQNVTFRCDPISEHNRLYWYRQTLGQGPEFLTYFQNEAQLEKSRLLSDRFSAERPKGSFSTLEIQRTEQGDSAMYLCASSSGQQTNYGYTFGSGTRLTVV.

V and J are TRBV29-1 and TRBJ2-5, with 13 bases matching TRBD2. Germline CDR1 SQVTM, CDR2 ANQGSEA. The CDR3 is made up of 13 amino acids. V was clipped by 8 bases and J by 5 bases; unmatched bases: 5. In nucleotides, the CDR3 is TGCAGCTGGACTAGCGGGAGAGGTGAGACCCAGTACTTC. Protein sequence: CSWTSGRGETQYF.

This clonotype turned up a few times. The DNA of the CDR3 is TGTGCCATTGCGGTCGACCAAGAGACCCAGTACTTC. Its translation: CAIAVDQETQYF. The chain couples TRBV15 to TRBJ2-5; D is undetermined. The germline gives CDR1 LNHNV, CDR2 YYDKDF (reference sequence). V was trimmed by 10 bases and J by 0 bases, leaving 9 bases between them. The CDR3 spans 12 residues.

About this clonotype: At one of its ends the junction is not consistent with the germline gene, which may arise from a read error. V is TRBV6-1 and J is TRBJ2-6, with 8 bases aligning to TRBD1. Germline CDR1 reads MNHNS; CDR2 reads SASEGT. The CDR3 totals 17 residues. CDR3 loop: CASSGQGAGSGANVLTF. The CDR3 coding sequence is TGTGCCAGCAGTGGCCAGGGGGCGGGAAGTGGGGCCAACGTCCTGACTTTT.

This clonotype was seen at least ten times. V usage is TRBV7-9 and J usage is TRBJ2-5, with 7 bases that match TRBD2. In germline, CDR1 is SEHNR, CDR2 FQNEAQ (reference sequence). The CDR3 length is 14 residues. The V gene end was trimmed by 2 bases and the J gene end by 5 bases; junction bases not matched to a gene: 5. DNA of the CDR3: TGTGCCAGCAGCTTATCGGGACTAATGGAGACCCAGTACTTC. Amino acid sequence: CASSLSGLMETQYF.

This clonotype showed up just once. V usage is TRBV29-1 and J usage is TRBJ2-5; the match to TRBD1 covers 7 bases. This CDR3 is 13 amino acids long. The junction had 4 bases not matched to a gene; V was cut back by 4 bases and J by 2 bases. In germline, CDR1 is SQVTM, CDR2 ANQGSEA. The CDR3 loop is CSVGDSTQETQYF. The CDR3, as DNA: TGCAGCGTTGGGGACAGCACTCAAGAGACCCAGTACTTC.

The chain has TRBV6-5 and TRBJ2-5; TRBD1 matches at 8 bases. Germline V CDR1 and CDR2: MNHEY, SVGAGI. This CDR3 contains 14 residues. The V gene end was trimmed by 8 bases and the J gene end by 5 bases; junction bases not matched to a gene: 10. Written as DNA, the CDR3 is TGTGCCAGCGCCCCGGGACAGGCGACGGAGACCCAGTACTTC. This translates into CASAPGQATETQYF.

The chain uses TRBV15 and TRBJ2-7; D uncertain. Trimming removed 1 base from V and 2 bases from J, with 6 bases in between. The CDR3 is 13 residues long. The germline V gene has CDR1 LNHNV and CDR2 YYDKDF (reference sequence). The CDR3 protein is CATSRGQPYEQYF. CDR3 sequence (DNA): TGTGCCACCAGCAGAGGCCAGCCCTACGAGCAGTACTTC.